This TCR beta chain was sequenced in a study of a mutant IDH1 vaccine in newly diagnosed glioma. Background on the study: Following radiotherapy alone, or alongside temozolomide cycles, vaccination was started after an interval of 4-6 weeks.

Time point in this sample: week 5, during vaccination. Doses of 300 ug of mutant IDH1 20-mer peptide were given with topical imiquimod. On this clone: What it binds is not known.

TCRdb's copy holds only in-frame clones and misses some; the assay was immunoSEQ multiplex PCR. The repertoire holds around 58,000 clones, with about 81% as singletons. The J segment lost 2 bases and the V segment lost 4 bases, leaving 8 bases of the junction unmatched. Germline CDR1 and CDR2: MNHEY and SVGAGI. The CDR3 is 15 residues long. This TCR was recovered from a man aged 25 to 40 with glioma. This chain joins TRBV6-5 and TRBJ2-7; TRBD2 agrees at 7 bases. Sequencing was performed on PBMCs, taken from a glioma patient whose treatment included an IDH1 peptide vaccine. CDR3 sequence reads: CASSFRLAEAYEQYF. The CDR3, as DNA: TGTGCCAGCAGTTTCCGACTAGCAGAAGCCTACGAGCAGTACTTC.